This T cell receptor (beta chain) was sequenced for a study of CD8+ T cells in alopecia areata (dated 2018 in TCRdb). Background on the whole study: The treated patients took part in an open-label pilot trial in which moderate-to-severe alopecia areata was treated with oral tofacitinib at 5 to 10 mg twice daily. Patients stayed on tofacitinib for 6 to 18 months and then had 6 months of follow-up off drug so that delayed response and recurrence could be assessed. The SALT score, which quantifies the percentage of affected scalp surface area, was used to measure disease severity in treated patients. High-throughput TCRbeta sequencing was used to examine T cell clonal expansion in alopecia areata in both the C3H/HeJ mouse model and human patients. Scalp tissue and sorted CD4+ and CD8+ peripheral blood T cells from patchy and totalis/universalis alopecia areata patients and from healthy controls were covered by human TCRbeta sequencing. Patients on tofacitinib were biopsied at baseline and after 4 and 24 weeks of treatment, and several of the patients also had a later scalp biopsy. Clonality in the scalp was compared among normal scalp (n=4), patchy alopecia areata scalp (n=8), and alopecia totalis/universalis scalp (n=8). RNA was obtained with the PAXgene miRNA kit for fixed scalp, the miRNeasy kit for PBMCs, and the RNeasy kit for mouse skin. TCRbeta CDR3 regions were amplified by immunoSEQ multiplex PCR with 35 Vbeta forward and 13 Jbeta reverse primers.

The time point tag for this specimen amounts to: about 4 weeks on oral tofacitinib. The sample's treatment or condition label, in plain terms: oral pan-JAK inhibitor, 5-10 mg twice daily. Lesional scalp punch biopsies and peripheral blood were obtained from alopecia areata patients. PBMCs were isolated by density centrifugation and stained for CD3, CD4 and CD8, and CD4+ and CD8+ T cells were sorted on a FACSAria. The germline V gene specifies SNHLY as CDR1 and FYNNEI as CDR2. The CDR3, from cysteine to phenylalanine, totals 14 residues. Solely the CDR3 DNA is kept, with 42 bases framed from the first base. Cut back by 1 base and 8 bases, the V and J ends lie 12 bases apart. Concerning this clone: Its antigen has not been determined. Per-base qualities were not stored, and no clone one base away is much larger.

Library construction relied on the immunoSEQ multiplex PCR assay. For TCR sequencing, RNA was extracted from every sample and reverse transcribed into cDNA to serve as template. SuperScript III was used for first-strand cDNA synthesis, primed with a 2:1 mix of oligo-dT and random hexamers. A synthetic immune receptor repertoire was used to gauge amplification bias, and whatever bias remained was removed computationally. The paper's processing steps were these. After raw reads were preprocessed to remove errors, the CDR3 was defined following IMGT conventions as running from the conserved cysteine to phenylalanine. To get clonality, Shannon entropy was normalized by log2 of the number of productive unique TCRs and the result was subtracted from 1. Whether scalp clones were CD4 or CD8 was inferred by matching scalp TCRbeta sequences against CD4 and CD8 repertoires sorted from blood. TCRdb took this table from immuneACCESS and kept in-frame rearrangements with V and J called. Such tables lack part of the clones; where checked against another copy, unresolved V genes explain under half of the gap, and the rest is unexplained. Clonal size and the V and J genes are those of that table, whereas D and trimming came from the DNA. A total of more than 110,000 clones appear in this sample, roughly four fifths of them only once. The ten largest make up approximately 25% of the sample.

Overall study results and their limits: Scalp clonality and the number of expanded CD8+ clones among the top 100 scalp clones were significantly decreased by tofacitinib. Compared with normal scalp, lesional scalp, particularly in alopecia totalis/universalis, had higher clonality and more expanded CD8+ clones, which suggests antigenic drive. TCR sequences shared between patients were less clear than in mice, possibly partly because of HLA diversity in the patient population. Scalp TCR repertoire analysis is complicated because resident alphabeta T cells in normal human skin are also sequenced, whereas mouse skin is dominated by gammadelta T cells. Because the treated cohort was small and had just a single nonresponder, larger studies are needed to establish links between baseline CD8+ expansion and response. Many expanded lesional clones persisted in scalp and blood during tofacitinib treatment, which may partly explain relapse after stopping treatment.

The receptor was isolated from a human donor with alopecia areata. The chain is assembled from TRBV2 and TRBJ2-1, and possibly TRBD2, on 5 matching bases. Material: CD8+ T cells sorted from blood, obtained at week 4, from a patient treated with tofacitinib. The CDR3 has the sequence CASSEGRSGDEQFF. Read as DNA, the sequence is TGTGCCAGCAGTGAAGGGAGGTCTGGGGATGAGCAGTTCTTC.